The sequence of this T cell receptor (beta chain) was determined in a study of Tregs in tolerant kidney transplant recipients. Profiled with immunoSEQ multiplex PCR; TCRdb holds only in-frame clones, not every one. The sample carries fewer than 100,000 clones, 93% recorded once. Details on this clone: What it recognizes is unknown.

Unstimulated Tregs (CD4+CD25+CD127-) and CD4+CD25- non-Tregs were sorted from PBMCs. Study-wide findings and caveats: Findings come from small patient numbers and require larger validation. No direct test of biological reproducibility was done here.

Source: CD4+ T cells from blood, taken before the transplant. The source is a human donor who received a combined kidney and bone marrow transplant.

CDR3 residues: CASSSPRQALYEQYF. The CDR3 DNA reads TGTGCCAGTAGTAGCCCCCGGCAGGCACTTTACGAGCAGTACTTC. This chain connects TRBV19 to TRBJ2-7; D not resolved. Germline CDR1 LNHDA, CDR2 SQIVND (reference sequence). This CDR3 region has 15 residues. Trimming took off 4 bases at V and 4 bases at J, with 17 bases between the two ends.